This TCR beta chain stems from a study of technical replicates of blood from several donors (dated by TCRdb to 2017 to 2019). A note on this clone: There is no known antigen for this receptor. It has no much larger one-base neighbor in the sample; base qualities were not kept.

V is reduced by 0 bases and J by 4 bases, leaving a spacing of 10 bases between them. The CDR3 runs 14 amino acids, cysteine and phenylalanine included. Just CDR3 DNA is preserved here, 42 bases in frame from base 1. In the germline V gene (reference sequence), CDR1 corresponds to SGHNT and CDR2 to YYREEE. Library generation was performed with the immunoSEQ multiplex PCR assay. The table was pulled from immuneACCESS by TCRdb, which kept in-frame rearrangements only. Such tables lose some clones; where checked, under half of the loss comes from unresolved V genes, and the rest has no known cause. Present in this sample are around 80,000 clones, 98% of which were seen just once. Jointly, the top ten make up approximately 0.15% of the sample.

Specimen: T cells isolated from PBMCs. This clonotype originated in a human donor in good health. The V and J segments used are TRBV5-4 and TRBJ2-5; 6 matching bases give a weak D call of TRBD1. The DNA sequence is given as TGTGCCAGCAGCTTGGTCCTAGGGGGAGAGACCCAGTACTTC. The encoded protein is CASSLVLGGETQYF.